Following are 18 T cell receptor beta chains from one sample sequenced in a study of regulatory T cells in long-lasting Graves disease. Time point specified: newly diagnosed GD, antithyroid drugs for less than 3 months. PBMC-derived RNA was used for the TCR library. With iRepertoire HTBI primers and Arm-PCR of CDR3 regions, TCR beta libraries were built. TCRdb passed the multiplex PCR reads through MiXCR, listing each CDR3 protein once. The sample has 200,000 to 300,000 distinct CDR3 sequences, around 20% seen once. The sample consisted of peripheral blood mononuclear cells (PBMCs), taken at new diagnosis, from a patient treated with antithyroid drugs. The source is a female donor with Graves disease.

On this clonotype itself: Since a far larger clone is one base different, this is likely a read error. The chain is built from TRBV3-1 and TRBJ2-1; D unclear. Germline CDR1 reads LGHDT; CDR2 reads YNNKEL (reference sequence). The V gene lost 6 bases and the J gene lost 2 bases, with 11 bases spanning the gap. CDR3 length: 14 amino acids. CDR3 sequence (DNA): TGTGCCAGCAGTTACAATAGGGCCTACAATGAGCAGTTCTTC. Its protein product is CASSYNRAYNEQFF.

The chain is built from TRBV20-1 and TRBJ1-5, with no clear D. V dropped 0 bases and J dropped 0 bases, with 6 bases sitting between them. In germline, CDR1 is DFQATT, CDR2 SNEGSKA (reference sequence). CDR3 length equals 14 residues. The CDR3 DNA reads as TGCAGTGCTAGAGAAGGGTCTAGCAATCAGCCCCAGCATTTT. It yields the protein CSAREGSSNQPQHF.

At least ten counts were recorded for this clonotype. The chain combines TRBV6-2 or TRBV6-3 with TRBJ2-2; 7 bases align to TRBD2. CDR1 is MNHEY and CDR2 is SVGEGT in the germline V gene. V lost 2 bases and J lost 2; bases outside the gene matches: 5. The CDR3 runs 16 residues. CDR3 coding DNA: TGTGCCAGCAGTTACGGGCCTAGCGGAAACACCGGGGAGCTGTTTTTT. This encodes CASSYGPSGNTGELFF.

This clonotype has ten or more counts. The V gene is TRBV6-2 or TRBV6-3, the J gene TRBJ2-3, with D hard to call. CDR3 length equals 13 residues. The V gene's germline CDR1 is MNHEY and CDR2 SVGEGT. The ends were cut back, 2 bases at V and 4 bases at J, with 7 bases in the middle. The CDR3 nucleotides read TGTGCCAGCAGTTACCAGTACGCAGATACGCAGTATTTT. As protein: CASSYQYADTQYF.

At least ten counts were recorded for this clonotype. This chain uses TRBV27 with TRBJ2-5, with TRBD2 as a possible D gene (6 bases). Germline lookup yields CDR1 MNHEY and CDR2 SMNVEV (reference sequence). Trimming removed 6 bases at V and 2 bases at J, with 10 bases between. The CDR3 extends over 13 amino acids. CDR3 amino acids: CASRKAGQETQYF. DNA for the CDR3: TGTGCCAGCAGAAAAGCGGGTCAAGAGACCCAGTACTTC.

This clonotype was observed a handful of times. Being one base from a much bigger clone, this may be a read error. V and J are TRBV5-1 and TRBJ2-7; TRBD1 matches at 8 bases. The CDR3 is 13 amino acids. CDR1 is SGHRS and CDR2 is YFSETQ in the germline V gene. CDR3: CASSRTGRYERYF. The CDR3 DNA is TGCGCCAGCAGTCGGACAGGGCGCTACGAGCGGTACTTC.

This clonotype was observed many times. The genes are TRBV2 and TRBJ2-7, with TRBD1 matching over 8 bases. Per germline, CDR1 SNHLY and CDR2 FYNNEI. Unmatched junction bases numbered 6, after V lost 2 bases and J lost 3 bases. The CDR3 consists of 15 residues. CDR3 region: CASSEFQGAYYEQYF. In nucleotides, the CDR3 is TGTGCCAGCAGTGAATTTCAGGGGGCCTACTACGAGCAGTACTTC.

This clonotype has a count of ten or more. This chain links TRBV7-9 with TRBJ2-4, with D hard to call. The CDR3 is 17 amino acids. Germline V gene lookup returns CDR1 SEHNR and CDR2 FQNEAQ (reference sequence). V was trimmed by 0 bases and J by 1 base, leaving 13 bases between them. The CDR3 DNA reads as TGTGCCAGCAGCTTAGCCGCCATCGGTCAGGCCAAAAACATTCAGTACTTC. The encoded protein is CASSLAAIGQAKNIQYF. Combining the CDR3 with reference TRBV7-9 and TRBJ2-4 gives the whole variable domain DTGVSQNPRHKITKRGQNVTFRCDPISEHNRLYWYRQTLGQGPEFLTYFQNEAQLEKSRLLSDRFSAERPKGSFSTLEIQRTEQGDSAMYLCASSLAAIGQAKNIQYFGAGTRLSVL.

About this clonotype itself: Given a much more abundant clone one base away, this may be a read error. The chain combines TRBV10-3 with TRBJ1-5; D is unclear. In germline, CDR1 is ENHRY, CDR2 SYGVKD. The CDR3 is made up of 18 amino acids. V lost 10 bases and J 0 bases, leaving 25 bases between the germline ends. The CDR3 DNA is TGTGCCAGCAGAACCGAGACGGAGACCCTTTATAGCAATCAGCCCCAGCATTTT. This translates into CASRTETETLYSNQPQHF.

This clonotype appeared many times. The rearrangement uses TRBV7-9 and TRBJ2-7; D is ambiguous. V lost 5 bases and J 4 bases, leaving 15 bases between the germline ends. The CDR3 has 14 residues. Germline assignment: CDR1 SEHNR and CDR2 FQNEAQ (reference sequence). The CDR3 reads CASSHSLAVYEQYF. The CDR3 bases are TGTGCCAGCAGCCATTCCCTCGCGGTTTACGAGCAGTACTTC.

This clonotype came up many times. The chain has TRBV13 and TRBJ1-3; D call uncertain. The germline CDR1 and CDR2 sequences are PRHDT and FYEKMQ (reference sequence). The CDR3 consists of 15 residues. Trimming took off 4 bases at V and 0 bases at J, with 10 bases between the two ends. The DNA of the CDR3 is TGTGCCAGCAGCTCCCCATGGAGCTCTGGAAACACCATATATTTT. Translation: CASSSPWSSGNTIYF. Drawing the rest from reference TRBV13 and TRBJ1-3, the complete variable domain is AAGVIQSPRHLIKEKRETATLKCYPIPRHDTVYWYQQGPGQDPQFLISFYEKMQSDKGSIPDRFSAQQFSDYHSELNMSSLELGDSALYFCASSSPWSSGNTIYFGEGSWLTVV.

This chain joins TRBV5-1 and TRBJ2-3; a weak D match, TRBD2 (5 bases). V gave up 4 bases and J gave up 1 base, with 16 bases separating them. From germline, CDR1 is SGHRS and CDR2 YFSETQ. This CDR3 has 16 residues. CDR3 bases: TGCGCCAGCAGCCAACGGACTGGTAGCGGCACAGATACGCAGTATTTT. Translating it yields CASSQRTGSGTDTQYF.

The chain joins TRBV7-3 to TRBJ1-2; TRBD1 is a possible D gene (6 bases). CDR3 length: 13 amino acids. V dropped 2 bases and J dropped 6 bases, with 10 bases sitting between them. The V gene's germline CDR1 is SGHTA and CDR2 FQGTGA. The CDR3 protein is CASSLVRGDGYTF. The DNA for the CDR3 is TGTGCCAGCAGCTTAGTCAGGGGTGATGGCTACACCTTC.

The sample holds a few counts of this clonotype. The final CDR3 position lacks the conserved phenylalanine or tryptophan, pointing to a likely read error. This rearrangement joins TRBV30 to TRBJ2-6; D perhaps matches TRBD1 (5 bases). Trimming left V 1 base short and J 2 bases short, with 6 bases between. The CDR3 is made up of 14 amino acids. Germline V CDR1 and CDR2: GTSNPN, SVGIG (reference sequence). In DNA form, the CDR3 reads TGTGCCTGGAGTGCAGGGACTGGGGCCAACGTCCTGACTCTC. Translated: CAWSAGTGANVLTL.

This clonotype was counted ten times or more. The chain employs TRBV18 and TRBJ2-7; 12 bases fit TRBD2. Germline V gives CDR1 KGHSH, CDR2 LQKENI. The CDR3 extends over 15 amino acids. Trimming cost V 5 bases and J 2 bases; bases outside gene matches: 4. For the CDR3, the DNA is TGTGCCAGCTCAACAAGACTAGCGGGAGCCTACGAGCAGTACTTC. This sequence encodes CASSTRLAGAYEQYF.

As regards this clonotype: A read error may explain this, as a much larger clone is one base away. Since no conserved phenylalanine or tryptophan closes the CDR3, a read error is the likely cause. V usage is TRBV6-2 or TRBV6-3 and J usage is TRBJ1-1, with D unclear. V shed 5 bases and J shed 1 base, with 14 bases lying between them. The germline gives CDR1 MNHEY, CDR2 SVGEGT. The CDR3 runs 15 residues. The CDR3 region is CASSAGAARNTEAFC. The CDR3 nucleotides are TGTGCCAGCAGTGCCGGAGCGGCACGGAACACTGAAGCTTTCTGT.

The sample holds many counts of this clonotype. The rearrangement uses TRBV20-1 and TRBJ2-1, with no clear D. CDR1 is DFQATT and CDR2 is SNEGSKA in the germline V gene (reference sequence). The V end lost 3 bases, the J end lost 4 bases, and 4 bases lay between the germline ends. The CDR3 has 11 residues. The CDR3 sequence is CSARTYNEQFF. In nucleotides, the CDR3 is TGCAGTGCTAGGACTTACAATGAGCAGTTCTTC.

This clonotype has at least ten counts. The chain joins TRBV6-5 to TRBJ2-7, with 7 positions matching TRBD2. CDR1 is MNHEY, CDR2 SVGAGI, per germline. The CDR3 loop spans 15 amino acids. Trimming cost V 2 bases and J 2 bases; bases outside gene matches: 6. CDR3 region: CASSYRLAETYEQYF. The DNA of the CDR3 is TGTGCCAGCAGTTACCGCCTAGCGGAAACCTACGAGCAGTACTTC.